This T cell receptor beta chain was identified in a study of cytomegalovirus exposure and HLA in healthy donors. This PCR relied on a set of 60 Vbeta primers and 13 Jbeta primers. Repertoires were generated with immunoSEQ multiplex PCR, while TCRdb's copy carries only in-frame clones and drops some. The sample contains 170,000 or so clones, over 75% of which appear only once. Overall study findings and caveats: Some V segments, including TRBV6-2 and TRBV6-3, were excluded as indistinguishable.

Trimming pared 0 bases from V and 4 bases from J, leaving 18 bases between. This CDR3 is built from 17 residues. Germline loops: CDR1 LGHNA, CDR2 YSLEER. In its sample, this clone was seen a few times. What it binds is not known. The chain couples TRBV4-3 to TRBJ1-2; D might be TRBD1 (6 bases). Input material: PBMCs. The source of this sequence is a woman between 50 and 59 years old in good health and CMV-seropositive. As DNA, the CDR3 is TGCGCCAGCAGCCAAGATTCAGGGACACCGCTTGTCTATGGCTACACCTTC. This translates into CASSQDSGTPLVYGYTF.